The 9 T cell receptor beta chains below come from one sample, sequenced in a study of blood T cells in healthy people across ages. PCR was performed a second time for roughly 7 to 12 cycles using a sample-barcoded 5' primer and a J-beta primer mix. Via MiXCR, TCRdb re-called the 5' RACE reads, giving one row per CDR3 protein. This table has about 780,000 distinct CDR3 sequences, 46% appearing once. Sequenced input: blood. These receptors all come from a man older than 75 in good health.

The chain combines TRBV12-3 or TRBV12-4 with TRBJ1-1; TRBD1 might be the D (5 bases). This CDR3 is 13 amino acids long. Trimming pared 7 bases from V and 2 bases from J, leaving 11 bases between. In nucleotides, the CDR3 is TGTGCCAGCACCCAACAGGCAAACACTGAAGCTTTCTTT. As protein: CASTQQANTEAFF.

The chain joins TRBV28 to TRBJ1-2, with TRBD1 as a possible D gene (5 bases). The germline gives CDR1 MDHEN, CDR2 SYDVKM. V was shortened by 8 bases and J by 7 bases, with 17 bases between the two germline ends. The CDR3 is made up of 13 amino acids. This chain's CDR3 is CASRPPGSSGYTF. CDR3 bases: TGTGCCAGCCGGCCTCCAGGGAGTAGTGGCTACACCTTC.

In its sample, this clonotype was seen many times. This chain uses TRBV7-2 with TRBJ1-2; TRBD1 might be the D (5 bases). The germline CDR1 and CDR2 sequences are SGHTA and FQGNSA. V shed 5 bases and J shed 7 bases, with 17 bases lying between them. This CDR3 is built from 14 residues. CDR3 bases: TGTGCCAGCAGCAAGCCAGGGCTCCCTAGTGGCTACACCTTC. This codes for CASSKPGLPSGYTF.

The J gene is TRBJ2-1, the V gene TRBV20-1; 9 bases fit TRBD2. Germline trimming cut 0 bases from V and 4 bases from J; bases unmatched to any gene: 7. CDR1 is DFQATT, CDR2 SNEGSKA, per germline (reference sequence). This CDR3 comprises 16 residues. In DNA, the CDR3 is TGCAGTGCTAGAGATCCTGCGGGAGGGCGATACAATGAGCAGTTCTTC. Protein: CSARDPAGGRYNEQFF.

This clonotype appeared once. This chain joins TRBV20-1 and TRBJ2-7; D unresolved. The J call may be in error: the DNA end matches TRBJ2-5 better. This CDR3 has 14 amino acids. Looked up from germline, CDR1 is DFQATT and CDR2 is SNEGSKA (reference sequence). CDR3 nucleotides: TGCAGTGCCCTCCTGGCTGCGGTCCCAGGGACCCAGTACTTC. Protein sequence: CSALLAAVPGTQYF.

The chain couples TRBV5-1 to TRBJ2-5; 9 bases are a match to TRBD2. Trimming took 0 bases from V and 6 from J; bases not matched to a gene: 6. Germline V gene sequence: CDR1 SGHRS, CDR2 YFSETQ. CDR3 length: 15 residues. The CDR3 nucleotides read TGCGCCAGCAGCTTGGAGGCTAGCGGGATGAAGACCCAGTACTTC. Protein product: CASSLEASGMKTQYF.

This clonotype has more than one count but fewer than ten. This chain connects TRBV6-1 to TRBJ2-1; D is possibly TRBD2 (6 bases). V was clipped by 4 bases and J by 1 base, with 11 bases between them. CDR3 length: 15 residues. The germline gives CDR1 MNHNS, CDR2 SASEGT. Here the CDR3 reads CASSASSVSYNEQFF. The CDR3 DNA is TGTGCCAGCAGTGCCTCTAGCGTATCCTACAATGAGCAGTTCTTC.

The chain couples TRBV2 to TRBJ2-1, with a tentative D call TRBD1 (6 bases). The CDR3 extends over 15 amino acids. Germline assignment: CDR1 SNHLY and CDR2 FYNNEI. Trimming took 6 bases from V and 3 from J, leaving 15 bases between them. The CDR3 nucleotides are TGTGCCAGCAGGAAACTTGCAGGGGTCTACAATGAGCAGTTCTTC. This sequence encodes CASRKLAGVYNEQFF.

The chain uses TRBV29-1 and TRBJ2-3, with 15 bases lining up with TRBD2. The CDR3 runs to 13 residues. CDR1 SQVTM and CDR2 ANQGSEA come from the germline V gene. The junction had 2 bases not matched to a gene; V was cut back by 8 bases and J by 5 bases. The CDR3 loop reads CSSGLAGGDTQYF. The CDR3 DNA follows: TGCAGCTCGGGACTAGCGGGAGGAGATACGCAGTATTTT.